Listed here is a single T cell receptor beta chain. The entry originates in a study of blood T cell repertoires in COVID-19. The germline V gene encodes CDR1 SGHRS and CDR2 YFSETQ. The CDR3 has 13 amino acids. Deletions cut 4 bases from V and 6 bases from J, with 12 bases between. Clones were sequenced by immunoSEQ multiplex PCR, and TCRdb holds only the in-frame ones, with some missing. This sample has under 450,000 clones, with less than 90% found just once. This clonotype originated in a woman aged 25-40 years who had recovered from COVID-19. The sequencing input was PBMCs or T cells enriched from blood (not recorded which). This chain joins TRBV5-1 and TRBJ2-3, with D possibly TRBD1 on 6 matching bases. CDR3 region: CASSDPGDDTQYF. CDR3 coding DNA: TGCGCCAGCAGCGACCCAGGGGACGATACGCAGTATTTT.